A selection of T cell receptor beta chains follows, all from one sample in a study of shared clonotypes between healthy human individuals. The table came from immunoSEQ multiplex PCR; TCRdb's copy has only in-frame clones and leaves some out. The sample has some 470,000 clones; 75% to 85% are singletons. Sequenced material: PBMCs. These receptors originate from a woman aged 40 to 50 in good health. Some clones in this sample may be carry-over from other donors' samples. Both conserved end residues are part of each CDR3. Each record gives: V gene, clone size, J gene, D gene, CDR3 DNA, CDR3 protein. D genes are given only for firm matches. For some rows the clone size is stated as once, few or many, or as a class when expanded; others skip it.

V gene: TRBV15; clone size: NA; J gene: TRBJ2-7; D gene: NA; CDR3 DNA: TGTGCCACCAGCAGACTTGGGCAGGGTGCCTACGAGCAGTACTTC; CDR3 protein: CATSRLGQGAYEQYF
V gene: TRBV5-1; clone size: NA; J gene: TRBJ1-2; D gene: NA; CDR3 DNA: TGCGCCAGCAGCTTGGATAGCTATGGCTACACCTTC; CDR3 protein: CASSLDSYGYTF
V gene: TRBV28; clone size: NA; J gene: TRBJ2-4; D gene: TRBD1; CDR3 DNA: TGTGCCAGCAACCCGACAGGGTCAAACATTCAGTACTTC; CDR3 protein: CASNPTGSNIQYF
V gene: TRBV5-1; clone size: NA; J gene: TRBJ1-4; D gene: TRBD1; CDR3 DNA: TGCGCCAGCAGCTTGGGACGGGGACAGGGTAATGAAAAACTGTTTTTT; CDR3 protein: CASSLGRGQGNEKLFF
V gene: TRBV29-1; clone size: NA; J gene: TRBJ1-5; D gene: NA; CDR3 DNA: TGCAGCGTTCGAGGATCGGGCAATCAGCCCCAGCATTTT; CDR3 protein: CSVRGSGNQPQHF
V gene: TRBV7-3; clone size: many; J gene: TRBJ2-1; D gene: TRBD1; CDR3 DNA: TGTGCCAGCAGCTTGAACAGGGGAGATGAGCAGTTCTTC; CDR3 protein: CASSLNRGDEQFF
V gene: TRBV10-3; clone size: NA; J gene: TRBJ2-3; D gene: NA; CDR3 DNA: TGTGCCATCAGGGGGACCCCGGATACGCAGTATTTT; CDR3 protein: CAIRGTPDTQYF
V gene: TRBV5-5; clone size: NA; J gene: TRBJ2-7; D gene: TRBD2; CDR3 DNA: TGTGCCAGCCTCCCGGTAGCGGGAGTCAGTGAGCAGTACTTC; CDR3 protein: CASLPVAGVSEQYF
V gene: TRBV19; clone size: NA; J gene: TRBJ2-6; D gene: NA; CDR3 DNA: TGTGCCAGTAGAATGCTCAGGGGTGGGGCCCCCTCTGCCAACGTCCTGACTTTC; CDR3 protein: CASRMLRGGAPSANVLTF
V gene: TRBV29-1; clone size: NA; J gene: TRBJ1-2; D gene: NA; CDR3 DNA: TGCAGCGTGCAGGACTTGACCAGTAACTATGGCTACACCTTC; CDR3 protein: CSVQDLTSNYGYTF
V gene: TRBV19; clone size: NA; J gene: TRBJ1-5; D gene: NA; CDR3 DNA: TGTGCCAGTGGGTCCGAGGCCGCCTTTAATCAGCCCCAGCATTTT; CDR3 protein: CASGSEAAFNQPQHF
V gene: TRBV11-3; clone size: NA; J gene: TRBJ2-2; D gene: NA; CDR3 DNA: TGTGCCAGCAGCTTTCCCTGCTTTCCTGGAGCCTCGAACACCGGGGAGCTGTTTTTT; CDR3 protein: CASSFPCFPGASNTGELFF
V gene: TRBV21-1; clone size: NA; J gene: TRBJ1-5; D gene: NA; CDR3 DNA: TGTGCCAGCAGCAAAGTAGTAGGGCCCAACAATCAGCCCCAGCATTTT; CDR3 protein: CASSKVVGPNNQPQHF
V gene: TRBV10-3; clone size: NA; J gene: TRBJ1-5; D gene: NA; CDR3 DNA: TGTGCCATCAGTGAGTCTGGGGGCCAGCCCCAGCATTTT; CDR3 protein: CAISESGGQPQHF
V gene: TRBV27; clone size: many; J gene: TRBJ2-1; D gene: TRBD2; CDR3 DNA: TGTGCCAGCAGCCTGCTGGCGGGAGGGTTGAAAAATGAGCAGTTCTTC; CDR3 protein: CASSLLAGGLKNEQFF
V gene: TRBV19; clone size: once; J gene: TRBJ1-3; D gene: NA; CDR3 DNA: TGTGCCAGTAGTCCCGATGAGTCCCCTGGAAACACCATATATTTT; CDR3 protein: CASSPDESPGNTIYF
V gene: TRBV27; clone size: NA; J gene: TRBJ2-3; D gene: TRBD2; CDR3 DNA: TGTGCCAGCAGCGATAGCGGGTTTAACACAGATACGCAGTATTTT; CDR3 protein: CASSDSGFNTDTQYF
V gene: TRBV2; clone size: once; J gene: TRBJ2-5; D gene: NA; CDR3 DNA: TGTGCCAGCACCGCTCAGAGTCCGGATTATCAAGAGACCCAGTACTTC; CDR3 protein: CASTAQSPDYQETQYF
V gene: TRBV29-1; clone size: NA; J gene: TRBJ2-5; D gene: TRBD1; CDR3 DNA: TGCAGCATAAGGACAGGCCAAGAGACCCAGTACTTC; CDR3 protein: CSIRTGQETQYF
V gene: TRBV7-9; clone size: NA; J gene: TRBJ2-1; D gene: TRBD2; CDR3 DNA: TGTGCCAGCAGCCCCCACTCCCCGACTAGCGGCCCTTCCGATGAGCAGTTCTTC; CDR3 protein: CASSPHSPTSGPSDEQFF
V gene: TRBV28; clone size: NA; J gene: TRBJ1-1; D gene: NA; CDR3 DNA: TGTGCCAGCAGTTTAACAAGCCTGAGCGCTTTCTTT; CDR3 protein: CASSLTSLSAFF